These 5 T cell receptor beta chains share one sample of origin, sequenced in a study of blood T cell repertoires in COVID-19. Assay used: immunoSEQ multiplex PCR; TCRdb lists only in-frame clones, some missing. The table shows some 250,000 clones, with 88% occurring only once. Input material: peripheral blood. The receptors here all came from a woman aged 30 to 39 with acute or convalescent COVID-19.

This chain links TRBV27 with TRBJ2-3; 7 bases fit TRBD1. The CDR3 is 13 residues long. Germline V lookup: CDR1 MNHEY, CDR2 SMNVEV (reference sequence). V was pared by 6 bases and J by 6 bases, with 6 bases of the junction left unmatched. As DNA, the CDR3 is TGTGCCAGCAGAATGACAGGGACGGATACGCAGTATTTT. Translated, it gives CASRMTGTDTQYF.

The chain is built from TRBV19 and TRBJ1-5; 7 bases map to TRBD1. Per the germline V gene, CDR1 is LNHDA and CDR2 is SQIVND (reference sequence). The ends lost 2 bases at V and 0 bases at J; junction bases unmatched: 4. The CDR3 has 16 amino acids. The CDR3 region has the DNA TGTGCCAGTAGTATACGACAGGGTCGTAGCAATCAGCCCCAGCATTTT. Translated, it gives CASSIRQGRSNQPQHF.

CDR3: CASSADRGEKLFF. CDR3 coding DNA: TGTGCCAGCAGTGCAGACAGGGGTGAAAAACTGTTTTTT. This chain connects TRBV2 to TRBJ1-4; 8 bases line up with TRBD1. Losses at the gene ends were 4 bases for V and 7 bases for J; bases not matched to a gene: 2. Per the germline V gene, CDR1 is SNHLY and CDR2 is FYNNEI. This CDR3 spans 13 amino acids.

This clone was detected a few times. The rearrangement links TRBV27 to TRBJ1-5; D not certain. The V gene lost 2 bases and the J gene lost 2 bases, with 10 bases spanning the gap. The CDR3 has 15 residues. CDR1 and CDR2 from the germline V gene are MNHEY and SMNVEV (reference sequence). The CDR3 protein is CASSLGWRGNQPQHF. CDR3 DNA sequence: TGTGCCAGCAGTTTAGGGTGGAGAGGCAATCAGCCCCAGCATTTT.

The CDR3 bases are TGCGCCAGCAGCCAGGACGCAGGGGAGACTGAAGCTTTCTTT. This gives the protein CASSQDAGETEAFF. V usage is TRBV4-3 and J usage is TRBJ1-1, with D possibly being TRBD1 (6 bases). With 3 bases removed from V and 5 bases from J, the gap between germline ends came to 13 bases. The CDR3 is 14 residues long. Germline V lookup: CDR1 LGHNA, CDR2 YSLEER.